This is a list of T cell receptor beta chains from one sample in a study of PD-1 blockade in mismatch repair-deficient tumors. TCRdb keeps only in-frame clones here, not all; method: immunoSEQ multiplex PCR. The data hold 120,000 or so clones, with about 90% observed a single time. Sequencing used peripheral blood, obtained approximately 70 weeks after starting pembrolizumab. The receptors were gathered from an adult with mismatch repair-deficient cancer. Each CDR3 is given with its conserved first and last residue. A D gene is named only where the DNA matches it firmly. Part of the rows lack a size; the others show once, few, many or a class for expanded clones.

V gene: TRBV7-9; clone size: -; D gene: -; CDR3 length: 13; J gene: TRBJ1-2; CDR3 protein: CASSLNRNYGYTF; CDR3 DNA: TGTGCCAGCAGCTTAAACAGAAACTATGGCTACACCTTC
V gene: TRBV6-1; clone size: -; D gene: TRBD1; CDR3 length: 14; J gene: TRBJ1-5; CDR3 protein: CASSEGTESQPQHF; CDR3 DNA: TGTGCCAGCAGTGAGGGGACAGAGAGTCAGCCCCAGCATTTT
V gene: TRBV9; clone size: -; D gene: -; CDR3 length: 17; J gene: TRBJ2-6; CDR3 protein: CASSWAGIPSGANVLTF; CDR3 DNA: TGTGCCAGCAGCTGGGCAGGAATTCCTTCTGGGGCCAACGTCCTGACTTTC
V gene: TRBV5-6; clone size: once; D gene: -; CDR3 length: 14; J gene: TRBJ2-7; CDR3 protein: CASSWMTDSYEQYF; CDR3 DNA: TGTGCCAGCAGCTGGATGACAGATTCCTACGAGCAGTACTTC
V gene: TRBV14; clone size: -; D gene: -; CDR3 length: 13; J gene: TRBJ2-3; CDR3 protein: CASSQDPLDTQYF; CDR3 DNA: TGTGCCAGCAGCCAAGATCCCCTGGATACGCAGTATTTT
V gene: TRBV4-3; clone size: -; D gene: TRBD1; CDR3 length: 18; J gene: TRBJ2-6; CDR3 protein: CASSHPPGQDSGANVLTF; CDR3 DNA: TGCGCCAGCAGCCATCCCCCGGGACAGGACTCTGGGGCCAACGTCCTGACTTTC
V gene: TRBV2; clone size: -; D gene: TRBD1; CDR3 length: 17; J gene: TRBJ2-7; CDR3 protein: CASSGDIRTGAKYEQYF; CDR3 DNA: TGTGCCAGCAGTGGGGATATCAGGACAGGGGCAAAATACGAGCAGTACTTC
V gene: TRBV7-6; clone size: -; D gene: TRBD2; CDR3 length: 18; J gene: TRBJ2-5; CDR3 protein: CASSLGAVLAGGKGTQYF; CDR3 DNA: TGTGCCAGCAGCTTAGGAGCTGTACTAGCGGGAGGGAAGGGGACCCAGTACTTC
V gene: TRBV19; clone size: -; D gene: -; CDR3 length: 13; J gene: TRBJ1-2; CDR3 protein: CASIDTGNYGYTF; CDR3 DNA: TGTGCCAGTATCGATACAGGGAACTATGGCTACACCTTC
V gene: TRBV7-9; clone size: -; D gene: TRBD2; CDR3 length: 17; J gene: TRBJ2-7; CDR3 protein: CASSSPLTSGRANEQYF; CDR3 DNA: TGTGCCAGCAGCTCACCATTGACTAGCGGGAGGGCCAACGAGCAGTACTTC
V gene: TRBV5-1; clone size: -; D gene: -; CDR3 length: 12; J gene: TRBJ1-1; CDR3 protein: CASSLGYTEAFF; CDR3 DNA: TGCGCCAGCAGCTTGGGGTACACTGAAGCTTTCTTT
V gene: TRBV21-1; clone size: -; D gene: -; CDR3 length: 15; J gene: TRBJ2-7; CDR3 protein: CARTGQMLSSYEQYF; CDR3 DNA: TGTGCCAGGACAGGGCAAATGTTGAGCTCCTACGAGCAGTACTTC
V gene: TRBV5-1; clone size: -; D gene: -; CDR3 length: 14; J gene: TRBJ2-2; CDR3 protein: CASSLESNTGELFF; CDR3 DNA: TGCGCCAGCAGCTTGGAATCGAACACCGGGGAGCTGTTTTTT
V gene: TRBV4-3; clone size: -; D gene: -; CDR3 length: 14; J gene: TRBJ2-3; CDR3 protein: CASSLRDSTDTQYF; CDR3 DNA: TGCGCCAGCAGCCTGCGGGATTCCACAGATACGCAGTATTTT
V gene: TRBV19; clone size: few; D gene: -; CDR3 length: 13; J gene: TRBJ2-7; CDR3 protein: CASSTTRVYEQYF; CDR3 DNA: TGTGCCAGTAGCACGACACGGGTCTACGAGCAGTACTTC
V gene: TRBV5-6; clone size: -; D gene: -; CDR3 length: 13; J gene: TRBJ2-7; CDR3 protein: CASSLGPTYEQYF; CDR3 DNA: TGTGCCAGCAGCCTGGGACCAACCTACGAGCAGTACTTC
V gene: TRBV6-5; clone size: -; D gene: TRBD1; CDR3 length: 14; J gene: TRBJ2-7; CDR3 protein: CASSPGGLPYEQYF; CDR3 DNA: TGTGCCAGCAGCCCAGGGGGTCTCCCCTACGAGCAGTACTTC
V gene: TRBV4-3; clone size: -; D gene: TRBD1; CDR3 length: 16; J gene: TRBJ2-2; CDR3 protein: CASSHRDRGNTGELFF; CDR3 DNA: TGCGCCAGCAGCCACCGGGACAGGGGTAACACCGGGGAGCTGTTTTTT
V gene: TRBV15; clone size: -; D gene: TRBD2; CDR3 length: 19; J gene: TRBJ2-2; CDR3 protein: CATSRDYRSGRADVGELFF; CDR3 DNA: TGTGCCACCAGCAGAGATTATAGGAGCGGGAGGGCCGATGTCGGGGAGCTGTTTTTT
V gene: TRBV5-6; clone size: -; D gene: -; CDR3 length: 13; J gene: TRBJ1-1; CDR3 protein: CASSFGGSGEAFF; CDR3 DNA: TGTGCCAGCAGCTTTGGTGGGTCAGGTGAAGCTTTCTTT
V gene: TRBV4-3; clone size: -; D gene: -; CDR3 length: 16; J gene: TRBJ2-1; CDR3 protein: CASSQGSGSSYNEQFF; CDR3 DNA: TGCGCCAGCAGCCAAGGGAGCGGAAGCTCCTACAATGAGCAGTTCTTC
V gene: TRBV25-1; clone size: -; D gene: -; CDR3 length: 13; J gene: TRBJ2-7; CDR3 protein: CASSEFAHYEQYF; CDR3 DNA: TGTGCCAGCAGTGAATTTGCCCACTACGAGCAGTACTTC
V gene: TRBV4-1; clone size: -; D gene: TRBD1; CDR3 length: 13; J gene: TRBJ2-7; CDR3 protein: CASSRTGTGEQYF; CDR3 DNA: TGCGCCAGCAGCCGGACAGGGACGGGCGAGCAGTACTTC
V gene: TRBV5-6; clone size: -; D gene: -; CDR3 length: 14; J gene: TRBJ2-7; CDR3 protein: CASSLGTASYEQYF; CDR3 DNA: TGTGCCAGCAGCTTGGGGACTGCCTCCTACGAGCAGTACTTC
V gene: TRBV13; clone size: -; D gene: -; CDR3 length: 16; J gene: TRBJ2-3; CDR3 protein: CASSLETGWDRDTQYF; CDR3 DNA: TGTGCCAGCAGCTTAGAAACAGGGTGGGACCGGGATACGCAGTATTTT
V gene: TRBV30; clone size: few; D gene: -; CDR3 length: 11; J gene: TRBJ2-1; CDR3 protein: CAWNRWDEQFF; CDR3 DNA: TGTGCCTGGAATCGGTGGGATGAGCAGTTCTTC
V gene: TRBV13; clone size: -; D gene: -; CDR3 length: 15; J gene: TRBJ2-7; CDR3 protein: CASSLGFSPSYEQYF; CDR3 DNA: TGTGCCAGCAGCTTAGGGTTCAGTCCCTCCTACGAGCAGTACTTC
V gene: TRBV19; clone size: -; D gene: -; CDR3 length: 15; J gene: TRBJ2-1; CDR3 protein: CASSIGRESYNEQFF; CDR3 DNA: TGTGCCAGTAGTATAGGCAGGGAGTCCTACAATGAGCAGTTCTTC
V gene: TRBV28; clone size: -; D gene: TRBD2; CDR3 length: 14; J gene: TRBJ2-7; CDR3 protein: CASSTSGRFYEQYF; CDR3 DNA: TGTGCCAGCAGCACTAGCGGGAGGTTCTACGAGCAGTACTTC
V gene: TRBV19; clone size: -; D gene: TRBD2; CDR3 length: 15; J gene: TRBJ2-3; CDR3 protein: CASSIGTTSTDTQYF; CDR3 DNA: TGTGCCAGTAGTATCGGGACTACTAGCACAGATACGCAGTATTTT
V gene: TRBV6-4; clone size: -; D gene: TRBD2; CDR3 length: 15; J gene: TRBJ2-1; CDR3 protein: CASSARTSPYNEQFF; CDR3 DNA: TGTGCCAGCAGTGCTCGGACTAGCCCCTACAATGAGCAGTTCTTC
V gene: TRBV19; clone size: -; D gene: -; CDR3 length: 19; J gene: TRBJ1-2; CDR3 protein: CASSIDFSYRRTQNYGYTF; CDR3 DNA: TGTGCCAGTAGTATAGATTTCTCTTACAGGCGCACTCAGAACTATGGCTACACCTTC
V gene: TRBV11-2; clone size: few; D gene: TRBD2; CDR3 length: 17; J gene: TRBJ2-3; CDR3 protein: CASSLELGRGRRDTQYF; CDR3 DNA: TGTGCCAGCAGCTTAGAACTAGGTCGCGGGAGGAGAGATACGCAGTATTTT
V gene: TRBV11-2; clone size: -; D gene: -; CDR3 length: 12; J gene: TRBJ2-7; CDR3 protein: CASTGVSYEQYF; CDR3 DNA: TGTGCCAGCACAGGGGTCTCCTACGAGCAGTACTTC
V gene: TRBV5-1; clone size: -; D gene: TRBD1; CDR3 length: 22; J gene: TRBJ2-1; CDR3 protein: CASSKEVGTGGVFSLSYNEQFF; CDR3 DNA: TGCGCCAGCAGCAAGGAGGTGGGGACAGGGGGCGTTTTTTCGCTCTCCTACAATGAGCAGTTCTTC
V gene: TRBV25-1; clone size: few; D gene: -; CDR3 length: 14; J gene: TRBJ1-1; CDR3 protein: CASRQNGRSTEAFF; CDR3 DNA: TGTGCCAGCAGACAGAATGGTCGATCCACTGAAGCTTTCTTT
V gene: TRBV18; clone size: -; D gene: -; CDR3 length: 14; J gene: TRBJ1-2; CDR3 protein: CASSPSPGKRGYTF; CDR3 DNA: TGTGCCAGCTCACCATCACCGGGGAAGAGGGGCTACACCTTC
V gene: TRBV5-1; clone size: -; D gene: TRBD1; CDR3 length: 15; J gene: TRBJ2-7; CDR3 protein: CASSLDGQGSIEQYF; CDR3 DNA: TGCGCCAGCAGCTTGGATGGACAGGGCTCCATCGAGCAGTACTTC
V gene: TRBV5-4; clone size: -; D gene: -; CDR3 length: 16; J gene: TRBJ1-4; CDR3 protein: CASSLDQSATNEKLFF; CDR3 DNA: TGTGCCAGCAGCTTGGACCAATCAGCAACTAATGAAAAACTGTTTTTT
V gene: TRBV15; clone size: -; D gene: -; CDR3 length: 17; J gene: TRBJ2-7; CDR3 protein: CATSRDRTVVSSYEQYF; CDR3 DNA: TGTGCCACCAGCAGAGATCGGACAGTCGTAAGCTCCTACGAGCAGTACTTC
V gene: TRBV6-4; clone size: -; D gene: TRBD1; CDR3 length: 16; J gene: TRBJ2-1; CDR3 protein: CASSDAPGQGYNEQFF; CDR3 DNA: TGTGCCAGCAGTGACGCCCCGGGACAGGGCTACAATGAGCAGTTCTTC
V gene: TRBV25-1; clone size: -; D gene: -; CDR3 length: 17; J gene: TRBJ1-5; CDR3 protein: CASSDALGEGLHQPQHF; CDR3 DNA: TGTGCCAGCAGTGACGCCCTCGGCGAAGGGCTTCATCAGCCCCAGCATTTT
V gene: TRBV5-4; clone size: -; D gene: -; CDR3 length: 14; J gene: TRBJ2-1; CDR3 protein: CASSLVGVVDEQFF; CDR3 DNA: TGTGCCAGCAGCTTGGTCGGGGTAGTGGATGAGCAGTTCTTC
V gene: TRBV7-2; clone size: -; D gene: -; CDR3 length: 15; J gene: TRBJ1-2; CDR3 protein: CASSLNPGLRNGYTF; CDR3 DNA: TGTGCCAGCAGCTTAAACCCAGGTCTCAGGAATGGCTACACCTTC
V gene: TRBV6-1; clone size: -; D gene: -; CDR3 length: 11; J gene: TRBJ2-7; CDR3 protein: CASSRHYEQYF; CDR3 DNA: TGTGCCAGCAGCCGCCACTACGAGCAGTACTTC
V gene: TRBV7-9; clone size: -; D gene: -; CDR3 length: 11; J gene: TRBJ2-1; CDR3 protein: CASSLAHEQFF; CDR3 DNA: TGTGCCAGCAGCTTAGCGCATGAGCAGTTCTTC
V gene: TRBV13; clone size: -; D gene: TRBD1; CDR3 length: 14; J gene: TRBJ2-7; CDR3 protein: CASSPSGKGAKQYF; CDR3 DNA: TGTGCCAGCAGCCCCTCTGGTAAGGGGGCGAAGCAGTACTTC
V gene: TRBV12-5; clone size: -; D gene: -; CDR3 length: 14; J gene: TRBJ1-1; CDR3 protein: CASGLVRGGTEAFF; CDR3 DNA: TGTGCTAGTGGTTTGGTACGGGGGGGCACTGAAGCTTTCTTT
V gene: TRBV7-2; clone size: -; D gene: TRBD1; CDR3 length: 15; J gene: TRBJ1-4; CDR3 protein: CASSLGGQANEKLFF; CDR3 DNA: TGTGCCAGCAGCTTAGGAGGACAGGCTAATGAAAAACTGTTTTTT
V gene: TRBV28; clone size: -; D gene: -; CDR3 length: 13; J gene: TRBJ2-3; CDR3 protein: CASSITGPDTQYF; CDR3 DNA: TGTGCCAGCAGTATTACAGGGCCAGATACGCAGTATTTT
V gene: TRBV5-1; clone size: -; D gene: -; CDR3 length: 13; J gene: TRBJ1-1; CDR3 protein: CASSLSFNTEAFF; CDR3 DNA: TGCGCCAGCAGCTTAAGCTTCAACACTGAAGCTTTCTTT
V gene: TRBV27; clone size: -; D gene: TRBD1; CDR3 length: 16; J gene: TRBJ2-7; CDR3 protein: CASSRTGGLSYYEQYF; CDR3 DNA: TGTGCCAGCAGTAGAACAGGGGGCCTGTCCTACTACGAGCAGTACTTC
V gene: TRBV5-1; clone size: once; D gene: -; CDR3 length: 14; J gene: TRBJ1-5; CDR3 protein: CASSLAQGGQPQHF; CDR3 DNA: TGCGCCAGCAGCCTTGCACAGGGCGGTCAGCCCCAGCATTTT
V gene: TRBV4-1; clone size: -; D gene: TRBD2; CDR3 length: 16; J gene: TRBJ2-7; CDR3 protein: CASSPHRLADTYEQYF; CDR3 DNA: TGCGCCAGCAGCCCCCACCGACTAGCGGATACCTACGAGCAGTACTTC
V gene: TRBV19; clone size: -; D gene: TRBD2; CDR3 length: 13; J gene: TRBJ2-1; CDR3 protein: CASKSGRAHEQFF; CDR3 DNA: TGTGCCAGTAAGAGCGGGAGGGCCCATGAGCAGTTCTTC
V gene: TRBV19; clone size: once; D gene: -; CDR3 length: 12; J gene: TRBJ1-1; CDR3 protein: CASSIGDIEAFF; CDR3 DNA: TGTGCCAGTAGTATAGGGGACATTGAAGCTTTCTTT
V gene: TRBV4-1; clone size: -; D gene: TRBD2; CDR3 length: 16; J gene: TRBJ2-2; CDR3 protein: CASHYLAGGVSGELFF; CDR3 DNA: TGCGCCAGCCACTATTTAGCGGGAGGAGTTTCCGGGGAGCTGTTTTTT
V gene: TRBV27; clone size: -; D gene: -; CDR3 length: 16; J gene: TRBJ1-2; CDR3 protein: CASSPQTRPSNYGYTF; CDR3 DNA: TGTGCCAGCAGTCCCCAAACGAGACCCAGTAACTATGGCTACACCTTC
V gene: TRBV11-1; clone size: -; D gene: -; CDR3 length: 15; J gene: TRBJ2-3; CDR3 protein: CASSFRRMSTDTQYF; CDR3 DNA: TGTGCCAGCAGCTTCCGGCGGATGAGCACAGATACGCAGTATTTT
V gene: TRBV10-2; clone size: -; D gene: TRBD1; CDR3 length: 15; J gene: TRBJ1-1; CDR3 protein: CASSEPGQGVSKAFF; CDR3 DNA: TGCGCCAGCAGTGAGCCGGGACAGGGGGTTTCGAAAGCTTTCTTT